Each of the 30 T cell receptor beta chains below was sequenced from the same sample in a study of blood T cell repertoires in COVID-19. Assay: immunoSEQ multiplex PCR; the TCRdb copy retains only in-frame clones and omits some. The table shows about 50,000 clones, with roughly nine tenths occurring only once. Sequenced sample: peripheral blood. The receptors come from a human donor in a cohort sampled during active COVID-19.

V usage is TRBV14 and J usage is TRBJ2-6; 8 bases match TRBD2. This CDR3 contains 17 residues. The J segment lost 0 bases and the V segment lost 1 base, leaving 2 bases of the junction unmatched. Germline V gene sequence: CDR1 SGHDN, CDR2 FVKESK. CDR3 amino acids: CASSQGLALSGANVLTF. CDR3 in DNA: TGTGCCAGCAGCCAAGGACTAGCGCTCTCTGGGGCCAACGTCCTGACTTTC.

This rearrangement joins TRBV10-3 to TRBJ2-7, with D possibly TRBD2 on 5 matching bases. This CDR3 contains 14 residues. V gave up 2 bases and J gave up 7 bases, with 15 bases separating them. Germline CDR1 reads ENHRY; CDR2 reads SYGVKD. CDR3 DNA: TGTGCCATCAGTGAGGGGAGCGTCGGTGGAGAGCAGTACGTC. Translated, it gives CAISEGSVGGEQYV.

As DNA, the CDR3 is TGTGCCAGTAGTACGTCTCCCCGGGGAACTTCAGATACGCAGTATTTT. It encodes CASSTSPRGTSDTQYF. The chain uses TRBV19 and TRBJ2-3, with D perhaps TRBD2 (5 bases). From germline, CDR1 is LNHDA and CDR2 SQIVND (reference sequence). This CDR3 is 16 amino acids long. Trimming shortened V by 4 bases and J by 4 bases, and 18 bases separated the two germline ends. Together with reference TRBV19 and TRBJ2-3, the CDR3 gives the full variable domain: DGGITQSPKYLFRKEGQNVTLSCEQNLNHDAMYWYRQDPGQGLRLIYYSQIVNDFQKGDIAEGYSVSREKKESFPLTVTSAQKNPTAFYLCASSTSPRGTSDTQYFGPGTRLTVL.

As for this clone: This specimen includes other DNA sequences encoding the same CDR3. CDR3 loop: CASSLSPGETQYF. The CDR3 DNA sequence: TGCGCCAGCAGCTTGAGCCCGGGAGAGACCCAGTACTTC. The J gene is TRBJ2-5, the V gene TRBV5-1; no clear D. Germline V gene data show CDR1 as SGHRS and CDR2 as YFSETQ. Trimming pared 1 base from V and 4 bases from J, leaving 8 bases between. This CDR3 has 13 amino acids.

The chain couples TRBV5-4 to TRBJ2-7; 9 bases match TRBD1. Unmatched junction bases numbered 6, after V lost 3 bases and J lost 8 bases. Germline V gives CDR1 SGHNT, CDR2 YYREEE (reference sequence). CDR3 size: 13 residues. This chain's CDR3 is CASSSGQGLKQYV. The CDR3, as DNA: TGTGCCAGCAGCTCGGGACAGGGTTTAAAGCAGTACGTC.

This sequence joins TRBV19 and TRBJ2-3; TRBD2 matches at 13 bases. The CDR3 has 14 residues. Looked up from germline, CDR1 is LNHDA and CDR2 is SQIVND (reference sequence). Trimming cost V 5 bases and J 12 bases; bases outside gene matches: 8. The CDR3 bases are TGTGCCAGTAGTGCCGCCGGGACTAGCGGGAATCAGTATTTT. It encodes CASSAAGTSGNQYF.

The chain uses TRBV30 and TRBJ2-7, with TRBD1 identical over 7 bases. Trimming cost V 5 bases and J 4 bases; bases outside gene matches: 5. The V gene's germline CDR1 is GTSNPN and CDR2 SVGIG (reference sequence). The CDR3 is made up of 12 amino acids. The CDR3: CAWGGTDYEQYV. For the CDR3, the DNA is TGTGCCTGGGGTGGGACAGATTACGAGCAGTACGTC.

CDR3 amino acids: CASSPLAGNQETQYF. The CDR3 bases are TGTGCCAGCTCACCTCTAGCGGGGAACCAAGAGACCCAGTACTTC. The rearrangement joins TRBV18 to TRBJ2-5, with 9 nucleotides matching TRBD2. Trimming removed 3 bases from V and 0 bases from J; junction bases left unmatched: 2. The CDR3 totals 15 residues. CDR1 is KGHSH, CDR2 LQKENI, per germline.

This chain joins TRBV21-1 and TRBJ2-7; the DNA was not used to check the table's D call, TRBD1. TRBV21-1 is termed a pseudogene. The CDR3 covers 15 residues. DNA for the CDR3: TGTGCCAGCAGCACCGGGACAGGGAGTTCCTACGAGCAGTACGTC. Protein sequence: CASSTGTGSSYEQYV.

This CDR3 reads CAISLAGGSTDTQYF. The CDR3, as DNA: TGTGCCATCAGTTTAGCGGGGGGAAGCACAGATACGCAGTATTTT. The chain joins TRBV10-3 to TRBJ2-3; TRBD2 agrees at 10 bases. The CDR3 is 15 amino acids. V dropped 5 bases and J dropped 0; count of bases not matched to a gene: 2. Germline-derived CDR1 and CDR2 are ENHRY and SYGVKD.

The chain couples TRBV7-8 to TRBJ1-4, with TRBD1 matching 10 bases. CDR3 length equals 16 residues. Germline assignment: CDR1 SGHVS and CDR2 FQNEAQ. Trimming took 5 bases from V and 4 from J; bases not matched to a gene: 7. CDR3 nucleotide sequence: TGTGCCAGCAGCAGGGGACAGGGGACGGGTAATGAAAAACTGTTTTTT. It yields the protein CASSRGQGTGNEKLFF.

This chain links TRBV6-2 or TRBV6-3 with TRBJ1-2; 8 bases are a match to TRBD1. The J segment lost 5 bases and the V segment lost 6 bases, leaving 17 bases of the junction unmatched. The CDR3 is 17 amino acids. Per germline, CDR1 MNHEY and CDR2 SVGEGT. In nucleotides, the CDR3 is TGTGCCAGCAGCCAATTTAAAAGACAGGGGTTCTCTTATGGCTACACCTTC. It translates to CASSQFKRQGFSYGYTF.

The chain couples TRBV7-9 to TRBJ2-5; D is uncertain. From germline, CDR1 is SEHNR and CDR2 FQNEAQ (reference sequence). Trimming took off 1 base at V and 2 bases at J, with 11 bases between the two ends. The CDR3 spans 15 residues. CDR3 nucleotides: TGTGCCAGCAGCTTAGTCGGTGCTTTTCAAGAGACCCAGTACTTC. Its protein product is CASSLVGAFQETQYF.

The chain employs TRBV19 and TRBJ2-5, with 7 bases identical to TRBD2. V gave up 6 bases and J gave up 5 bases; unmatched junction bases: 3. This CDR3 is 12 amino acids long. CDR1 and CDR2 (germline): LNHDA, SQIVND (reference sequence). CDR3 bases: TGTGCCAGTAGCGAGCGGGGCGAGACCCAGTACTTC. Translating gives CASSERGETQYF.

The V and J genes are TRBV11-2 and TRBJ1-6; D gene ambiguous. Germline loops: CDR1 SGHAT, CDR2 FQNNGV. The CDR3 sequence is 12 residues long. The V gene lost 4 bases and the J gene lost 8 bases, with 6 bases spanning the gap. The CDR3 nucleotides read TGTGCCAGCAGCTCGCAGGATTCACCCCTCCACTTT. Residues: CASSSQDSPLHF.

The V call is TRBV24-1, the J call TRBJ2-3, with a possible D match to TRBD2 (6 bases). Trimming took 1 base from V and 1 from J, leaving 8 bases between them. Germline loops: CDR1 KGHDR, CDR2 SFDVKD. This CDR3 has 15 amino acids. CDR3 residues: CATSDLGGRTDTQYF. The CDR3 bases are TGTGCCACCAGTGATTTAGGAGGGCGCACAGATACGCAGTATTTT.

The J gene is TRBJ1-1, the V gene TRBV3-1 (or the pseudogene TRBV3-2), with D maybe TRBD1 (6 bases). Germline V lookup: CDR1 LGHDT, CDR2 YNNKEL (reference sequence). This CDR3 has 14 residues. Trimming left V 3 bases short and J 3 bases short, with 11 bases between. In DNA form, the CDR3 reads TGTGCCAGCAGCCATTCGAGGGGGTACACTGAAGCTTTCTTT. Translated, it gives CASSHSRGYTEAFF.

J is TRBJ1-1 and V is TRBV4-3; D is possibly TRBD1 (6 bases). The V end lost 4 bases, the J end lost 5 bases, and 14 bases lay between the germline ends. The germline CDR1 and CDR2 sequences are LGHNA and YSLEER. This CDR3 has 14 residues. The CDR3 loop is CASSRGGTVTEAFF. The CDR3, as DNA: TGCGCCAGCAGCCGGGGGGGCACTGTTACTGAAGCTTTCTTT.

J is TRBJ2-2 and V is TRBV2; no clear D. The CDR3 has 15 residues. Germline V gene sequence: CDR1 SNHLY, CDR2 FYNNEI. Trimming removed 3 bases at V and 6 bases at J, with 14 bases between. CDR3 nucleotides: TGTGCCAGCAGTGAGGGCCTCATGATCCCCGGGGAGCTGTTTTTT. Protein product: CASSEGLMIPGELFF.

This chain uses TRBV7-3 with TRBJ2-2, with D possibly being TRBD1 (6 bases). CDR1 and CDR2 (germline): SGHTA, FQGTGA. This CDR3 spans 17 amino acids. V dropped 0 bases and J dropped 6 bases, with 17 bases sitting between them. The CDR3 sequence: CASSLTSRRGSAGELFF. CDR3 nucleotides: TGTGCCAGCAGCTTAACCTCCCGCAGGGGATCTGCCGGGGAGCTGTTTTTT.

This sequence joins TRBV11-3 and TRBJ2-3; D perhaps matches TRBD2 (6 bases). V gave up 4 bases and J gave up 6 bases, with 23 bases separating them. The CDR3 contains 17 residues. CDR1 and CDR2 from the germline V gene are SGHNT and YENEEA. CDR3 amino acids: CASSSRGKGRNSDTQYF. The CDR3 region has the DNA TGTGCCAGCAGCTCCCGCGGGAAGGGACGGAACAGTGATACGCAGTATTTT.

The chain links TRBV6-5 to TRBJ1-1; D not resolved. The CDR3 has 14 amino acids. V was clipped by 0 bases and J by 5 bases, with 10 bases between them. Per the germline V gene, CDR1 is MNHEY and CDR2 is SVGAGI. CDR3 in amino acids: CASSYSGVRTEAFF. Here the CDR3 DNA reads TGTGCCAGCAGTTACTCGGGAGTTCGGACTGAAGCTTTCTTT.

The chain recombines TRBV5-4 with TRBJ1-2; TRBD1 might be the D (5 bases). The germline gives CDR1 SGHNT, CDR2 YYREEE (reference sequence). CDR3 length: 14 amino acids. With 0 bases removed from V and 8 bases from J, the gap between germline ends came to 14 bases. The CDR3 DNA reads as TGTGCCAGCAGCTTGGACCGCAGGGAAGGCGGCTACACCTTC. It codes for CASSLDRREGGYTF.

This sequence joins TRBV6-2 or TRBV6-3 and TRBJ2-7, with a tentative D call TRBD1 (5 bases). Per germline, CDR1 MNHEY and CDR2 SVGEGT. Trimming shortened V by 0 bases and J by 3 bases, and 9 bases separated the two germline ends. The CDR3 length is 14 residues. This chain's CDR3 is CASSYSGHLYEQYF. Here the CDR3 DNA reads TGTGCCAGCAGTTACTCCGGACATCTCTACGAGCAGTACTTC.

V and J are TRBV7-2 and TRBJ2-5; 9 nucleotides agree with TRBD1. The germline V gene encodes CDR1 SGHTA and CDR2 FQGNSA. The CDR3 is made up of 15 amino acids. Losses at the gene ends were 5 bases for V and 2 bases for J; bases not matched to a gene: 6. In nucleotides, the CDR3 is TGTGCCAGCAGCACCGGACAGGGGCTACAAGAGACCCAGTACTTC. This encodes CASSTGQGLQETQYF. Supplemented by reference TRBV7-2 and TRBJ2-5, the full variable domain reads GAGVSQSPSNKVTEKGKDVELRCDPISGHTALYWYRQSLGQGLEFLIYFQGNSAPDKSGLPSDRFSAERTGGSVSTLTIQRTQQEDSAVYLCASSTGQGLQETQYFGPGTRLLVL.

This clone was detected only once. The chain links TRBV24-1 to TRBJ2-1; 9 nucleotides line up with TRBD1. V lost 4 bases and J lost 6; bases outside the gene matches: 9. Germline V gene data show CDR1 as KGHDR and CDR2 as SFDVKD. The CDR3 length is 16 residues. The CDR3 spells CATSDPGQGNPNEQFF. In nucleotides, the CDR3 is TGTGCCACCAGTGACCCGGGACAGGGAAACCCCAATGAGCAGTTCTTC.

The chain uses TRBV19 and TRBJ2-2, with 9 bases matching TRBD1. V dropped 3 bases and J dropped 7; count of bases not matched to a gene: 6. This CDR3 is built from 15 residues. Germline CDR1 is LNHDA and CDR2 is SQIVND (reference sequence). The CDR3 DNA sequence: TGTGCCAGTAGTATTTGGACAGGGGAGGGCGGGGAGCTGTTTTTT. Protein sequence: CASSIWTGEGGELFF.

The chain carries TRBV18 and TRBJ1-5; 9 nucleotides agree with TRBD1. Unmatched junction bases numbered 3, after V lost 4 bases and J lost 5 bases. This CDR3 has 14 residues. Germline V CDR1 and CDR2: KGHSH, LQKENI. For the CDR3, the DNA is TGTGCCAGCTCACTCGACAGGGGGGATCAGCCCCAGCATTTT. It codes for CASSLDRGDQPQHF.

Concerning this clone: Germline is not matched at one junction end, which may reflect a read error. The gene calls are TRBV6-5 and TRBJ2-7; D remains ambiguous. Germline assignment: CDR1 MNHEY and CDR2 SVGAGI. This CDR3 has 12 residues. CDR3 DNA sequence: TGTGCCGGCAGTAATCCCTTTGACGAGCAGTACTTC. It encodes CAGSNPFDEQYF.

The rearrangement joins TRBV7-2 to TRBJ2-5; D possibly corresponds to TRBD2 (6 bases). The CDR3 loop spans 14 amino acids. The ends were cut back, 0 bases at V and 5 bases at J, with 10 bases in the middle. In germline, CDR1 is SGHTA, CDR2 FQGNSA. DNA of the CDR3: TGTGCCAGCAGCTTAGCCGGGAGTCGTGAGACCCAGTACTTC. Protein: CASSLAGSRETQYF.